This T cell receptor beta chain was observed in a study of T cell changes during pregnancy in multiple sclerosis. Trimming shortened V by 0 bases and J by 6 bases, and 10 bases separated the two germline ends. Germline CDR1 is SGHVS and CDR2 is FNYEAQ. The CDR3 is made up of 14 amino acids. TCRdb keeps only in-frame clones here, not all; method: immunoSEQ multiplex PCR. This sample has over 60,000 clones, with about nine tenths found just once. The receptor was derived from a female donor in good health, enrolled as a control in a pregnancy study. Here the sequenced sample was peripheral blood, taken in the third trimester of pregnancy. The chain employs TRBV7-6 and TRBJ2-3, with D hard to call. The CDR3 coding sequence is TGTGCCAGCAGCTTAGCGAGAGCCGGGGATACGCAGTATTTT. Translating it yields CASSLARAGDTQYF.